These T cell receptor beta chains were read from a single sample in a study of shared clonotypes between healthy human individuals. Sequenced by immunoSEQ multiplex PCR; TCRdb stores in-frame clones only, minus some. This table holds approximately 980,000 clones, 76% found once. Specimen: memory CD4+ T cells sorted from blood. The origin of the receptors is a man aged 18 to 30 in good health. Both conserved end residues are part of each CDR3. Each record gives: D gene, V gene, clone size, J gene, CDR3 protein, CDR3 DNA. D genes are given only for firm matches. The size field is filled for only some rows; it gives once, few, many or a size class.

d_gene: .; v_gene: TRBV6-5; abundance: few; j_gene: TRBJ2-3; CDR3aa: CASSYSSPTDTQYF; CDR3nt: TGTGCCAGCAGTTACTCATCTCCTACAGATACGCAGTATTTT
d_gene: TRBD2; v_gene: TRBV5-1; abundance: few; j_gene: TRBJ2-1; CDR3aa: CASRAGDPNEQFF; CDR3nt: TGCGCCAGCCGGGCGGGGGACCCCAATGAGCAGTTCTTC
d_gene: .; v_gene: TRBV6-5; abundance: .; j_gene: TRBJ1-1; CDR3aa: CASLRTQGNTEAFF; CDR3nt: TGTGCCAGCCTCCGGACCCAGGGGAACACTGAAGCTTTCTTT
d_gene: .; v_gene: TRBV19; abundance: .; j_gene: TRBJ2-7; CDR3aa: CASSPETVVASYEQYF; CDR3nt: TGTGCCAGTAGTCCAGAGACAGTTGTCGCCTCCTACGAGCAGTACTTC
d_gene: .; v_gene: TRBV9; abundance: .; j_gene: TRBJ2-3; CDR3aa: CASSVVGASTDTQYF; CDR3nt: TGTGCCAGCAGCGTAGTTGGGGCTAGCACAGATACGCAGTATTTT
d_gene: .; v_gene: TRBV5-8; abundance: many; j_gene: TRBJ1-2; CDR3aa: CASNARLGGYTF; CDR3nt: TGTGCCAGCAACGCCAGACTTGGCGGCTACACCTTC
d_gene: .; v_gene: TRBV5-4; abundance: .; j_gene: TRBJ2-7; CDR3aa: CASSLDGGGLYEQYF; CDR3nt: TGTGCCAGCAGCTTGGATGGGGGCGGCCTCTACGAGCAGTACTTC
d_gene: .; v_gene: TRBV27; abundance: .; j_gene: TRBJ1-6; CDR3aa: CASRSDSYNSPLHF; CDR3nt: TGTGCCAGCCGCTCGGATAGCTATAATTCACCCCTCCACTTT
d_gene: .; v_gene: TRBV30; abundance: few; j_gene: TRBJ1-5; CDR3aa: CAWSKQIGNQPQHF; CDR3nt: TGTGCCTGGAGTAAACAGATTGGCAATCAGCCCCAGCATTTT
d_gene: TRBD2; v_gene: TRBV9; abundance: .; j_gene: TRBJ2-3; CDR3aa: CASSVGTSGSIPDTQYF; CDR3nt: TGTGCCAGCAGCGTTGGGACTAGCGGGAGTATCCCAGATACGCAGTATTTT
d_gene: TRBD2; v_gene: TRBV7-6; abundance: .; j_gene: TRBJ2-3; CDR3aa: CASSLFGSGRAKSTDTQYF; CDR3nt: TGTGCCAGCAGCTTATTCGGTAGCGGGAGGGCCAAGAGCACAGATACGCAGTATTTT
d_gene: .; v_gene: TRBV5-6; abundance: .; j_gene: TRBJ2-5; CDR3aa: CASSLRGLQETQYF; CDR3nt: TGTGCCAGCAGCTTGCGGGGCCTCCAAGAGACCCAGTACTTC
d_gene: .; v_gene: TRBV5-4; abundance: .; j_gene: TRBJ2-4; CDR3aa: CASSLGGVGKNIQYF; CDR3nt: TGTGCCAGCAGCTTGGGTGGGGTCGGCAAAAACATTCAGTACTTC
d_gene: TRBD1; v_gene: TRBV10-3; abundance: .; j_gene: TRBJ1-2; CDR3aa: CAISGGTGGPSGYTF; CDR3nt: TGTGCCATCAGTGGCGGGACAGGGGGACCTTCTGGCTACACCTTC
d_gene: TRBD2; v_gene: TRBV5-1; abundance: .; j_gene: TRBJ2-1; CDR3aa: CASSLSGTQGFNEQFF; CDR3nt: TGCGCCAGCAGCTTGAGCGGGACTCAAGGGTTCAATGAGCAGTTCTTC
d_gene: .; v_gene: TRBV9; abundance: .; j_gene: TRBJ1-2; CDR3aa: CASSGNRWGYTF; CDR3nt: TGTGCCAGCAGCGGTAACAGGTGGGGCTACACCTTC
d_gene: TRBD1; v_gene: TRBV5-1; abundance: many; j_gene: TRBJ1-1; CDR3aa: CASSWGQANEAFF; CDR3nt: TGCGCCAGCAGCTGGGGACAGGCAAATGAAGCTTTCTTT
d_gene: .; v_gene: TRBV4-2; abundance: .; j_gene: TRBJ1-1; CDR3aa: CASSQDGAGTEAFF; CDR3nt: TGTGCCAGCAGCCAAGATGGGGCGGGGACTGAAGCTTTCTTT
d_gene: .; v_gene: TRBV7-2; abundance: few; j_gene: TRBJ1-6; CDR3aa: CASSFWTVNSPLHF; CDR3nt: TGTGCCAGCAGCTTCTGGACAGTCAATTCACCCCTCCACTTT
d_gene: TRBD1; v_gene: TRBV10-3; abundance: .; j_gene: TRBJ2-7; CDR3aa: CAISELQGTDEQYF; CDR3nt: TGTGCCATCAGTGAGCTACAGGGGACCGACGAGCAGTACTTC
d_gene: TRBD1; v_gene: TRBV6-5; abundance: .; j_gene: TRBJ2-6; CDR3aa: CASSAGGTGANVLTF; CDR3nt: TGTGCCAGCTCCGCAGGGGGCACTGGGGCCAACGTCCTGACTTTC
d_gene: .; v_gene: TRBV20-1; abundance: few; j_gene: TRBJ1-1; CDR3aa: CSALENTEAFF; CDR3nt: TGCAGTGCTTTGGAGAACACTGAAGCTTTCTTT
d_gene: TRBD1; v_gene: TRBV28; abundance: few; j_gene: TRBJ2-7; CDR3aa: CASTRTGVYEQYF; CDR3nt: TGTGCCAGCACCCGGACAGGGGTCTACGAGCAGTACTTC
d_gene: .; v_gene: TRBV7-7; abundance: .; j_gene: TRBJ2-5; CDR3aa: CASSLDGKAQETQYF; CDR3nt: TGTGCTAGCAGCTTAGACGGAAAGGCCCAGGAGACCCAGTACTTC
d_gene: .; v_gene: TRBV5-1; abundance: once; j_gene: TRBJ1-5; CDR3aa: CASSLEGGSNQPQHF; CDR3nt: TGCGCCAGCAGCTTAGAGGGAGGAAGCAATCAGCCCCAGCATTTT
d_gene: TRBD1; v_gene: TRBV2; abundance: .; j_gene: TRBJ2-6; CDR3aa: CASSDAFPTGGRAGANVLTF; CDR3nt: TGTGCCAGCAGTGATGCCTTCCCGACAGGGGGGCGTGCTGGGGCCAACGTCCTGACTTTC
d_gene: .; v_gene: TRBV18; abundance: .; j_gene: TRBJ2-7; CDR3aa: CASSHPGDAYEQYF; CDR3nt: TGTGCCAGCTCACACCCGGGGGACGCCTACGAGCAGTACTTC
d_gene: .; v_gene: TRBV30; abundance: .; j_gene: TRBJ1-2; CDR3aa: CAWSARGGYTF; CDR3nt: TGTGCCTGGAGTGCTAGGGGAGGCTACACCTTC
d_gene: TRBD2; v_gene: TRBV11-2; abundance: .; j_gene: TRBJ2-5; CDR3aa: CASSPRPAGLASETQYF; CDR3nt: TGTGCCAGCAGCCCGCGACCCGCGGGACTAGCTAGTGAGACCCAGTACTTC
d_gene: .; v_gene: TRBV14; abundance: .; j_gene: TRBJ2-3; CDR3aa: CASSQGKAGLTDTQYF; CDR3nt: TGTGCCAGCAGCCAAGGGAAGGCGGGATTAACGGATACGCAGTATTTT
d_gene: TRBD1; v_gene: TRBV5-1; abundance: .; j_gene: TRBJ2-1; CDR3aa: CASSIQGAGNEQFF; CDR3nt: TGCGCCAGCAGCATACAGGGGGCCGGTAATGAGCAGTTCTTC